A selection of T cell receptor beta chains follows, all from one sample in a study of blood T cell repertoires in COVID-19. Sequencing was performed with immunoSEQ multiplex PCR; in TCRdb, only in-frame clones are kept and a portion is missing. The table lists roughly 100,000 clones, approximately 78% of them singletons, with about 16% in the top ten. The specimen sequenced was peripheral blood. These receptors all stem from a woman aged 80 or older with acute or convalescent COVID-19. The CDR3 runs from the conserved cysteine through the conserved F or W. Fields, in order: V gene, J gene, CDR3 protein.

>TRBV10-3|TRBJ2-6
CAISVPLSSSGANVLTF
>TRBV19|TRBJ2-7
CASSAGLALYEQYF
>TRBV21-1|TRBJ2-2
CASETRGEGTGELFF
>TRBV27|TRBJ2-1
CASSPRQGARNEQFF
>TRBV29-1|TRBJ1-1
CSVERGSVNTEAFF
>TRBV19|TRBJ2-2
CASSIQGALETGELFF
>TRBV4-3|TRBJ1-5
CASSQGAGQGNQPQHF
>TRBV5-1|TRBJ2-3
CASSPAYGGRRTDTQYF
>TRBV19|TRBJ2-3
CASREGLAGTDTQYF
>TRBV2|TRBJ2-7
CASSVQAALLWQYF
>TRBV3-1/TRBV3-2|TRBJ1-6
CASSSRDSNSPLHF
>TRBV12-3/TRBV12-4|TRBJ1-1
CASSLLGGTTFF
>TRBV7-2|TRBJ2-6
CASSFGDRGLGANVLTF
>TRBV2|TRBJ2-7
CASRSDSYEQYF
>TRBV19|TRBJ1-5
CASSIAGRNYQPQHF